Below, 27 T cell receptor beta chains from the same sample are listed, as sequenced in a study of vaccination effects on CD4 cells after COVID-19. Their recognized antigens are unknown. Within the ViraFEST assay, antigen-specific CD4+ T cells underwent expansion with viral peptide pools prior to sequencing. Following 10 days of culture, CD4+ T cells were isolated. The vaccine given was either BNT162b2 or mRNA-1273, in two doses. The method was immunoSEQ multiplex PCR; TCRdb's version includes in-frame clones alone and lacks a portion of them. The sample includes tens of thousands of clones, under 85% seen only once; the top ten take 0.9% to 1%. The specimen comprised CD4+ T cells from PBMCs cultured with HCoV-OC43 spike peptides, sampled after COVID-19 vaccination. Subset in this sample: HCoV-OC43 spike overlapping peptide pool stimulation. The receptors come from a human donor who received a COVID-19 vaccine.

The chain combines TRBV5-3 with TRBJ2-7, with D possibly matching TRBD2 (5 bases). TRBV5-3 is designated an ORF whose function remains uncertain. This CDR3 spans 17 amino acids. V lost 2 bases to trimming and J lost 4 bases, with 22 bases between them. The chain's CDR3 is CARSFNVCGRVAYEQYV. The CDR3 region has the DNA TGTGCCAGAAGCTTTAATGTTTGTGGGAGAGTAGCATACGAGCAGTACGTC.

The chain combines TRBV7-9 with TRBJ2-5, with TRBD1 matching 8 bases. CDR3 length: 13 residues. Germline trimming cut 3 bases from V and 5 bases from J; bases unmatched to any gene: 2. Germline V gives CDR1 SEHNR, CDR2 FQNEAQ (reference sequence). CDR3 amino acids: CASSLTGVETQYF. The CDR3, as DNA: TGTGCCAGCAGCTTGACAGGGGTGGAGACCCAGTACTTC.

This sequence joins TRBV12-2 and TRBJ2-7; the table gives TRBD1 as D, unverified against the DNA. TRBV12-2 is flagged as a pseudogene. This CDR3 comprises 19 residues. The CDR3 region has the DNA TGTGCAAGTCGCACCCCCGGGACAGGGGGTTACCCGAACCTGTACGAGCAGTACGTC. It encodes CASRTPGTGGYPNLYEQYV.

This clone was recorded once. The rearrangement uses TRBV15 and TRBJ2-7; 10 bases align to TRBD1. This CDR3 is built from 15 residues. Germline V gives CDR1 LNHNV, CDR2 YYDKDF (reference sequence). Germline trimming cut 3 bases from V and 3 bases from J; bases unmatched to any gene: 5. The CDR3 DNA is TGTGCCACCAGCAGGCCGGGACAGGGGTTCTACGAGCAGTACGTC. Encoded protein: CATSRPGQGFYEQYV.

The rearrangement joins TRBV6-2 or TRBV6-3 to TRBJ1-1; no clear D. Trimming left V 2 bases short and J 5 bases short, with 21 bases between. This CDR3 comprises 17 residues. Germline CDR1 and CDR2: MNHEY and SVGEGT. Here the CDR3 reads CASSYPTGRSDLTEAFF. The CDR3 DNA reads as TGTGCCAGCAGTTACCCCACCGGGCGGTCGGATTTGACTGAAGCTTTCTTT.

In this sample, this clone turned up once. The rearrangement links TRBV11-2 to TRBJ2-1; TRBD2 agrees at 11 bases. The J segment lost 6 bases and the V segment lost 2 bases, leaving 0 bases of the junction unmatched. This CDR3 region has 14 residues. The V gene's germline CDR1 is SGHAT and CDR2 FQNNGV. The CDR3 region is CASSLTSGGNEQFF. The CDR3 DNA follows: TGTGCCAGCAGCTTAACTAGCGGGGGCAATGAGCAGTTCTTC.

The chain combines TRBV7-8 with TRBJ1-5; D unresolved. Trimming removed 4 bases at V and 5 bases at J, with 6 bases between. The germline V gene encodes CDR1 SGHVS and CDR2 FQNEAQ. This CDR3 is 12 amino acids long. CDR3 nucleotide sequence: TGTGCCAGCAGCTCCCCCTATCAGCCCCAGCATTTT. Translation: CASSSPYQPQHF.

The chain employs TRBV7-2 and TRBJ1-4; 7 bases are shared with TRBD1. The CDR3 runs to 14 residues. Germline CDR1 and CDR2: SGHTA and FQGNSA. Losses at the gene ends were 5 bases for V and 4 bases for J; bases not matched to a gene: 4. The CDR3 loop reads CASSRDSDNEKLFF. The CDR3 DNA follows: TGTGCCAGCAGCCGGGACAGCGATAATGAAAAACTGTTTTTT.

CDR3 DNA sequence: TGCGCCAGTCAAACAGGGTCCAGGGAGCAGTACGTC. Its protein product is CASQTGSREQYV. The V and J genes are TRBV10-2 and TRBJ2-7; maybe TRBD1 (6 bases). Germline-derived CDR1 and CDR2 are WSHSY and SAAADI. The CDR3 totals 12 residues. Trimming cost V 9 bases and J 7 bases, with 16 bases left between them.

The CDR3 DNA follows: TGTGCCAGCAGCGTTCGAGAGGCCAAACAGCAGTACGTC. This sequence encodes CASSVREAKQQYV. The chain combines TRBV7-8 with TRBJ2-7; D uncertain. The CDR3 runs 13 residues. Germline CDR1 and CDR2: SGHVS and FQNEAQ. Trimming took off 5 bases at V and 8 bases at J, with 16 bases between the two ends.

The gene calls are TRBV6-6 and TRBJ2-3, with 7 positions matching TRBD1. After removal of 5 bases from V and 0 bases from J, the junction contained 2 bases not matched to a gene. This CDR3 is built from 14 residues. The germline V gene has CDR1 MNHNY and CDR2 SVGAGI (reference sequence). CDR3 amino acids: CASSPGQSTDTQYF. CDR3 DNA: TGTGCCAGCAGTCCGGGACAGAGCACAGATACGCAGTATTTT.

In this sample, this clone turned up a few times. The V call is TRBV9, the J call TRBJ1-1; 8 nucleotides align to TRBD1. CDR3 length: 14 residues. CDR1 is SGDLS and CDR2 is YYNGEE in the germline V gene. Losses at the gene ends were 5 bases for V and 4 bases for J; bases not matched to a gene: 7. CDR3 in amino acids: CASSGETGGTEAFF. CDR3 nucleotides: TGTGCCAGCAGTGGTGAAACAGGGGGCACTGAAGCTTTCTTT.

This clone came up a few times. The gene calls are TRBV4-1 and TRBJ1-5; TRBD1 aligns across 10 bases. The CDR3 contains 16 residues. V trimming: 4 bases; J trimming: 3 bases; junction bases outside the gene matches: 6. The germline CDR1 and CDR2 sequences are MGHRA and YSYEKL. CDR3 in amino acids: CASSPRDRGFNQPQHF. The CDR3 nucleotides read TGCGCCAGCAGCCCCCGGGACAGGGGCTTCAATCAGCCCCAGCATTTT.

The V and J genes are TRBV19 and TRBJ2-3; TRBD1 aligns across 10 bases. The germline CDR1 and CDR2 sequences are LNHDA and SQIVND (reference sequence). The CDR3 consists of 15 residues. The ends lost 7 bases at V and 8 bases at J; junction bases unmatched: 12. As DNA, the CDR3 is TGTGCCAGTATGGGTGTGAGGACAGGGGGTGGTACGCAGTATTTT. Amino acids: CASMGVRTGGGTQYF.

This clone was detected once. CDR3 region: CASSLGSGTYEQYV. The CDR3 DNA sequence: TGCGCCAGCAGCTTGGGATCAGGGACCTACGAGCAGTACGTC. This chain connects TRBV5-1 to TRBJ2-7, with D possibly being TRBD1 (5 bases). The V gene's germline CDR1 is SGHRS and CDR2 YFSETQ. The V gene lost 0 bases and the J gene lost 2 bases, with 9 bases spanning the gap. CDR3 size: 14 residues.

CDR3 in amino acids: CASSLAGGRGDTQYF. DNA for the CDR3: TGTGCCAGCAGCTTGGCCGGCGGCAGGGGAGATACGCAGTATTTT. This sequence joins TRBV5-4 and TRBJ2-3, with a possible D match to TRBD1 (6 bases). CDR3 size: 15 residues. The germline V gene has CDR1 SGHNT and CDR2 YYREEE (reference sequence). V lost 0 bases and J 5 bases, leaving 13 bases between the germline ends.

This clone was detected only a few times. The CDR3 DNA sequence: TGTGCCAGCGGGCCAACACGAGCCAAAAACATTCAGTACTTC. It codes for CASGPTRAKNIQYF. The V gene is TRBV21-1, the J gene TRBJ2-4; the D call of TRBD1 is as the table states it, not checked on the DNA. TRBV21-1 counts as a pseudogene. The CDR3 contains 14 residues.

The V and J genes are TRBV15 and TRBJ2-3; no firm D call. CDR3 size: 14 residues. V lost 2 bases and J lost 2, with 8 bases in between. Germline CDR1 reads LNHNV; CDR2 reads YYDKDF (reference sequence). In DNA, the CDR3 is TGTGCCACCAGCAGAATTAAGAACACAGATACGCAGTATTTT. Translated: CATSRIKNTDTQYF.

This clone came up once. The chain links TRBV3-1 (or the pseudogene TRBV3-2) to TRBJ1-1; the match to TRBD1 covers 7 bases. Trimming took 0 bases from V and 3 from J; bases not matched to a gene: 4. Germline V CDR1 and CDR2: LGHDT, YNNKEL (reference sequence). The CDR3 contains 15 residues. CDR3 coding DNA: TGTGCCAGCAGCCAAGATAAGGGGGCGGACACTGAAGCTTTCTTT. This codes for CASSQDKGADTEAFF.

The rearrangement uses TRBV7-9 and TRBJ2-5; perhaps TRBD1 as D (5 bases). This CDR3 is 14 amino acids long. Germline assignment: CDR1 SEHNR and CDR2 FQNEAQ (reference sequence). Deletions cut 1 base from V and 3 bases from J, with 9 bases between. The CDR3 loop is CASSLVGREETQYF. Written as DNA, the CDR3 is TGTGCCAGCAGCTTAGTGGGCAGGGAAGAGACCCAGTACTTC. The whole variable domain, filled in from reference TRBV7-9 and TRBJ2-5, reads DTGVSQNPRHKITKRGQNVTFRCDPISEHNRLYWYRQTLGQGPEFLTYFQNEAQLEKSRLLSDRFSAERPKGSFSTLEIQRTEQGDSAMYLCASSLVGREETQYFGPGTRLLVL.

The chain recombines TRBV1 with TRBJ2-5; the D call in the table, TRBD2, was not verified against the DNA. TRBV1 counts as a pseudogene. This CDR3 is 16 amino acids long. The CDR3 nucleotides read TGCACCAGCAGCCGGAAGAAGCAGGCGGGGCAAGAGACCCAGTACTTC. Translated: CTSSRKKQAGQETQYF.

CDR3 in amino acids: CASSLTLQGNSPLHF. CDR3 coding DNA: TGTGCCAGCAGTTTAACCTTACAGGGCAATTCACCCCTCCACTTT. V is TRBV6-5 and J is TRBJ1-6; possible D gene TRBD1, 6 bases. With 4 bases removed from V and 7 bases from J, the gap between germline ends came to 14 bases. Germline values: CDR1 MNHEY, CDR2 SVGAGI. CDR3 size: 15 residues.

This clone was found a few times. The V gene is TRBV3-1 (or the pseudogene TRBV3-2), the J gene TRBJ1-3; D is perhaps TRBD1 (6 bases). The ends were cut back, 4 bases at V and 1 base at J, with 14 bases in the middle. Germline CDR1 reads LGHDT; CDR2 reads YNNKEL (reference sequence). The CDR3 extends over 16 amino acids. The DNA of the CDR3 is TGTGCCAGCAGCCGGACCACAGGGACTTCTGGAAACACCATATATTTT. This sequence encodes CASSRTTGTSGNTIYF.

This clone appeared a single time. The chain employs TRBV28 and TRBJ1-5, with D maybe TRBD1 (6 bases). The V and J ends lost 5 bases and 0 bases respectively, with 17 bases between them. The CDR3 totals 17 residues. Germline lookup yields CDR1 MDHEN and CDR2 SYDVKM. This CDR3 is CASSAYRGAYSNQPQHF. CDR3 sequence (DNA): TGTGCCAGCAGTGCATACCGGGGGGCCTATAGCAATCAGCCCCAGCATTTT.

On this clone itself: Additional DNA sequences in this sample encode the identical CDR3. The gene calls are TRBV9 and TRBJ2-3, with D uncertain. CDR1 is SGDLS, CDR2 YYNGEE, per germline. Between the trimmed V and J ends, which lost 0 bases and 9 bases, there was a span of 8 bases. The CDR3 extends over 12 amino acids. The CDR3 here is CASSVALDTQYF. The DNA for the CDR3 is TGTGCCAGCAGCGTAGCACTGGACACGCAGTATTTT.

J is TRBJ2-1 and V is TRBV28; 13 nucleotides align to TRBD2. The CDR3 contains 16 residues. Germline V gene data show CDR1 as MDHEN and CDR2 as SYDVKM. V lost 5 bases and J lost 7; bases outside the gene matches: 8. This chain's CDR3 is CASSPQLAGGINEQFF. The DNA for the CDR3 is TGTGCCAGCAGTCCCCAACTAGCGGGGGGGATAAATGAGCAGTTCTTC.

This clone was seen a single time. The chain recombines TRBV30 with TRBJ2-5; 11 bases align to TRBD1. This CDR3 comprises 14 residues. Germline CDR1 and CDR2: GTSNPN and SVGIG (reference sequence). V shed 1 base and J 4 bases; nucleotides not matched to a gene: 2. The CDR3 reads CAWSGTGGRETQYF. The DNA for the CDR3 is TGTGCCTGGAGTGGGACAGGGGGCCGAGAGACCCAGTACTTC.